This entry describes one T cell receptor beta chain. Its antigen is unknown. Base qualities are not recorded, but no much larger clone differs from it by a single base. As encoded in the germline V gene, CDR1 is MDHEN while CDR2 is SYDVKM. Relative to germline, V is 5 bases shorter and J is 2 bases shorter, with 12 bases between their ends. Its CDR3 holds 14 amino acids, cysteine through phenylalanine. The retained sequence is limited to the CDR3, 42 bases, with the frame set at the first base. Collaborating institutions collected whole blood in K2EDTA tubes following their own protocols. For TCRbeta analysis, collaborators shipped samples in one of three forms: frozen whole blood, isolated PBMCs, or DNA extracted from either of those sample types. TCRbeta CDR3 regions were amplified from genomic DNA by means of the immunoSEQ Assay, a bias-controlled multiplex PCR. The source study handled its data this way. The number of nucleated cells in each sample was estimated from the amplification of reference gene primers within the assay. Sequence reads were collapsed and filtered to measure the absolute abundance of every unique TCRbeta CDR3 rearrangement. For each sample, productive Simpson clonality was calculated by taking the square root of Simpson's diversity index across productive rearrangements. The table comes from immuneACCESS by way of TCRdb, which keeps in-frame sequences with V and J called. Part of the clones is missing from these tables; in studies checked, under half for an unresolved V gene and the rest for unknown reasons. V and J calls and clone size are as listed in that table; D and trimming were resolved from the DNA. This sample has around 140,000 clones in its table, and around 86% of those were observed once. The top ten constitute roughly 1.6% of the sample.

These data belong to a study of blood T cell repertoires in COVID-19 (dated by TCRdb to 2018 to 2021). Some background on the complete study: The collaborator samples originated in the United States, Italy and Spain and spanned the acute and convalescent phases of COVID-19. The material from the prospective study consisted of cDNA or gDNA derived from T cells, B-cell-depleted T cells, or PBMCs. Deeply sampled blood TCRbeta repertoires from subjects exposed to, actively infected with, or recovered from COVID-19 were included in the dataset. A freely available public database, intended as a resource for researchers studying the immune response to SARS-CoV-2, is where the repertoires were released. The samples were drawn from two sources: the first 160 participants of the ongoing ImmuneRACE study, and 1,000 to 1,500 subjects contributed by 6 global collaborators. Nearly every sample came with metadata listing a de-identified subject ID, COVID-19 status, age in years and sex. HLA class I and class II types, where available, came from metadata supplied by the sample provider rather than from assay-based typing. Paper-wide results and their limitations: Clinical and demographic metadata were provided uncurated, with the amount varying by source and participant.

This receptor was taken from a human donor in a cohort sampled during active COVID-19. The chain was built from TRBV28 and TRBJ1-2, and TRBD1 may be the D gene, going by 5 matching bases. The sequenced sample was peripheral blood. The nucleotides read TGTGCCAGCAGTACCTTGGGGCCGAACTATGGCTACACCTTC. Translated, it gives CASSTLGPNYGYTF.